A selection of T cell receptor beta chains follows, all from one sample in a study of T cell changes during pregnancy in multiple sclerosis. The repertoire was sequenced with immunoSEQ multiplex PCR; TCRdb's copy has only in-frame clones and lacks some. The table records about 50,000 clones, approximately 94% of them present only once. The starting material was CD8+ T cells from peripheral blood mononuclear cells, obtained before pregnancy. The source is a female donor with multiple sclerosis, enrolled in a pregnancy study. The CDR3 runs from the conserved cysteine through the conserved F or W. Each record gives: D gene, V gene, clone size, J gene, CDR3 DNA, CDR3 protein. A D gene is named only where the DNA matches it firmly. Clone size is shown for a subset of rows, as once, few, many or a class of expanded clone.

d_gene: TRBD1; v_gene: TRBV7-2; abundance: NA; j_gene: TRBJ2-7; CDR3nt: TGTGCCAGCAGCCCGCTGGACAGGGGCTTCTCCTACGAGCAGTACTTC; CDR3aa: CASSPLDRGFSYEQYF
d_gene: TRBD2; v_gene: TRBV4-1; abundance: NA; j_gene: TRBJ2-3; CDR3nt: TGCGCCAGCAGCCAAGATTCTAGCGGACGCACAGATACGCAGTATTTT; CDR3aa: CASSQDSSGRTDTQYF
d_gene: NA; v_gene: TRBV7-8; abundance: NA; j_gene: TRBJ1-4; CDR3nt: TGTGCCAGCAGCCCTAGCCAGACAACTAATGAAAAACTGTTTTTT; CDR3aa: CASSPSQTTNEKLFF
d_gene: TRBD1; v_gene: TRBV7-9; abundance: NA; j_gene: TRBJ2-5; CDR3nt: TGTGCCAGCAGCTCCGAGCGGACATCCAGGGGGGAGACCCAGTACTTC; CDR3aa: CASSSERTSRGETQYF
d_gene: NA; v_gene: TRBV9; abundance: NA; j_gene: TRBJ2-2; CDR3nt: TGTGCCAGCGCCGGGGGGCGGGAGTATGGGACCGGGGAGCTGTTTTTT; CDR3aa: CASAGGREYGTGELFF
d_gene: NA; v_gene: TRBV27; abundance: NA; j_gene: TRBJ2-3; CDR3nt: TGTGCCAGCAGTTTAGGAGGGGAGCAGTATTTT; CDR3aa: CASSLGGEQYF
d_gene: NA; v_gene: TRBV7-8; abundance: once; j_gene: TRBJ2-2; CDR3nt: TGTGCCAGCAGCTTCCGGTACGGGGAGCTGTTTTTT; CDR3aa: CASSFRYGELFF
d_gene: TRBD2; v_gene: TRBV4-3; abundance: NA; j_gene: TRBJ2-7; CDR3nt: TGCGCCAGCAGCCAAACTCGGGGACTAGCGGGAGTCGAGCAGTACTTC; CDR3aa: CASSQTRGLAGVEQYF
d_gene: TRBD1; v_gene: TRBV28; abundance: NA; j_gene: TRBJ1-4; CDR3nt: TGTGCCAGCAGTTCGCCCCCCGGGACAGTTAATGAAAAACTGTTTTTT; CDR3aa: CASSSPPGTVNEKLFF
d_gene: TRBD2; v_gene: TRBV19; abundance: NA; j_gene: TRBJ2-7; CDR3nt: TGTGCCAGTAGTACAGGGACTAGAGGCGAGCAGTACTTC; CDR3aa: CASSTGTRGEQYF
d_gene: TRBD1; v_gene: TRBV19; abundance: NA; j_gene: TRBJ1-2; CDR3nt: TGTGCCAGTAGTATAATCGGAGGGGGCGATGGCTACACCTTC; CDR3aa: CASSIIGGGDGYTF
d_gene: NA; v_gene: TRBV13; abundance: once; j_gene: TRBJ1-2; CDR3nt: TGTGCCAGCAGCTTTGGACTCAAAGGCCCCTATGGCTACACCTTC; CDR3aa: CASSFGLKGPYGYTF
d_gene: TRBD2; v_gene: TRBV2; abundance: NA; j_gene: TRBJ2-7; CDR3nt: TGTGCCAGCAGTGAAGCGCTCGGGGGGGAGCAGTACTTC; CDR3aa: CASSEALGGEQYF
d_gene: NA; v_gene: TRBV5-4; abundance: NA; j_gene: TRBJ2-2; CDR3nt: TGTGCCAGCAGCTTGAAGGGGCAATACACCGGGGAGCTGTTTTTT; CDR3aa: CASSLKGQYTGELFF
d_gene: NA; v_gene: TRBV5-6; abundance: NA; j_gene: TRBJ1-2; CDR3nt: TGTGCCAGCAGCTTGGGGGGCACAGGTTATGGCTACACCTTC; CDR3aa: CASSLGGTGYGYTF
d_gene: NA; v_gene: TRBV28; abundance: once; j_gene: TRBJ1-1; CDR3nt: TGTGCCAGCAGTTTACTACGGTACACTGAAGCTTTCTTT; CDR3aa: CASSLLRYTEAFF
d_gene: TRBD2; v_gene: TRBV11-2; abundance: NA; j_gene: TRBJ2-7; CDR3nt: TGTGCCAGCAGCTCCGGGACTACGCCCTTCGAGCAGTACTTC; CDR3aa: CASSSGTTPFEQYF
d_gene: NA; v_gene: TRBV6-6; abundance: NA; j_gene: TRBJ1-4; CDR3nt: TGTGCCAGCGGGGAGGGGGAAAAACTGTTTTTT; CDR3aa: CASGEGEKLFF
d_gene: NA; v_gene: TRBV7-8; abundance: NA; j_gene: TRBJ2-1; CDR3nt: TGTGCCAGCAGCCTCCGGGCCTACAATGAGCAGTTCTTC; CDR3aa: CASSLRAYNEQFF
d_gene: TRBD2; v_gene: TRBV7-2; abundance: NA; j_gene: TRBJ2-3; CDR3nt: TGTGCCAGCAGCTCCGGACTAGCGGGAGTGTCGAATACGCAGTATTTT; CDR3aa: CASSSGLAGVSNTQYF
d_gene: NA; v_gene: TRBV6-4; abundance: NA; j_gene: TRBJ2-1; CDR3nt: TGTGCCAGCAGTGACTCCGCCGGGGTAGCGGAGTACAATGAGCAGTTCTTC; CDR3aa: CASSDSAGVAEYNEQFF
d_gene: NA; v_gene: TRBV27; abundance: NA; j_gene: TRBJ2-1; CDR3nt: TGTGCCAGCAGTTTAAGGGGGAATGAGCAGTTCTTC; CDR3aa: CASSLRGNEQFF
d_gene: TRBD2; v_gene: TRBV9; abundance: NA; j_gene: TRBJ2-2; CDR3nt: TGTGCCAGCAGCGTAGATCCGGGACTAGGGGGAGGAACCGGGGAGCTGTTTTTT; CDR3aa: CASSVDPGLGGGTGELFF
d_gene: NA; v_gene: TRBV10-3; abundance: NA; j_gene: TRBJ2-5; CDR3nt: TGTGCCATCAGTGCACCGGGATCGGGGGAGACCCAGTACTTC; CDR3aa: CAISAPGSGETQYF
d_gene: NA; v_gene: TRBV27; abundance: NA; j_gene: TRBJ1-2; CDR3nt: TGTGCCAGCAGTTTATGGGGGGGCTATGGCTACACCTTC; CDR3aa: CASSLWGGYGYTF
d_gene: TRBD1; v_gene: TRBV9; abundance: NA; j_gene: TRBJ2-1; CDR3nt: TGTGCCAGCGGGCCAGGGGGTGAGCAGTTCTTC; CDR3aa: CASGPGGEQFF
d_gene: TRBD2; v_gene: TRBV27; abundance: NA; j_gene: TRBJ2-7; CDR3nt: TGTGCCAGCAGTTCGGGACTAGCCGGCTACGAGCAGTACTTC; CDR3aa: CASSSGLAGYEQYF
d_gene: NA; v_gene: TRBV19; abundance: NA; j_gene: TRBJ2-7; CDR3nt: TGTGCCACCTCGACAGGATCACGCGAGCAGTACTTC; CDR3aa: CATSTGSREQYF
d_gene: TRBD2; v_gene: TRBV27; abundance: NA; j_gene: TRBJ2-1; CDR3nt: TGTGCCAGCAAGGGTTCGGGACTAGCGGGAGACGAGCAGTTCTTC; CDR3aa: CASKGSGLAGDEQFF
d_gene: NA; v_gene: TRBV14; abundance: NA; j_gene: TRBJ2-1; CDR3nt: TGTGCCAGCAGCCAGGGGAGGGGGGCAGGGTCCTACAATGAGCAGTTCTTC; CDR3aa: CASSQGRGAGSYNEQFF
d_gene: TRBD1; v_gene: TRBV7-9; abundance: NA; j_gene: TRBJ2-7; CDR3nt: TGTGCCAGCAGCGCGGGACAGGAGACCTACGAGCAGTACTTC; CDR3aa: CASSAGQETYEQYF
d_gene: NA; v_gene: TRBV6-1; abundance: few; j_gene: TRBJ2-3; CDR3nt: TGTGCCAGCAGTGAATTGGCTGGTGCAGGGAGCACAGATACGCAGTATTTT; CDR3aa: CASSELAGAGSTDTQYF
d_gene: TRBD2; v_gene: TRBV7-9; abundance: once; j_gene: TRBJ2-7; CDR3nt: TGTGCCAGCAGCTTAGGTGCTAGCGGGAGCTCCTACGAGCAGTACTTC; CDR3aa: CASSLGASGSSYEQYF
d_gene: NA; v_gene: TRBV7-9; abundance: NA; j_gene: TRBJ1-1; CDR3nt: TGTGCCAGCAGCCTGCTCCGGGACTCAAGCAGAATCACTGAAGCTTTCTTT; CDR3aa: CASSLLRDSSRITEAFF
d_gene: TRBD1; v_gene: TRBV2; abundance: NA; j_gene: TRBJ2-7; CDR3nt: TGTGCCAGCAGTGATATAACACTGGGACAGCCATCGCAGTACTTC; CDR3aa: CASSDITLGQPSQYF
d_gene: TRBD2; v_gene: TRBV19; abundance: NA; j_gene: TRBJ2-2; CDR3nt: TGTGCCAGTAGTGCGACTAGCGGGAGCGGGACCGGGGAGCTGTTTTTT; CDR3aa: CASSATSGSGTGELFF
d_gene: TRBD1; v_gene: TRBV29-1; abundance: NA; j_gene: TRBJ2-7; CDR3nt: TGCAGCGTTGCTTCTACCGGGACAGGCTTCTACGAGCAGTACTTC; CDR3aa: CSVASTGTGFYEQYF
d_gene: TRBD1; v_gene: TRBV6-5; abundance: NA; j_gene: TRBJ1-5; CDR3nt: TGTGCCAGCAGCTATACAGGGGGCAGTGGGCCCCAGCATTTT; CDR3aa: CASSYTGGSGPQHF
d_gene: NA; v_gene: TRBV30; abundance: NA; j_gene: TRBJ2-1; CDR3nt: TGTGCCTGGAGTTCCGGGGCCTACAATGAGCAGTTCTTC; CDR3aa: CAWSSGAYNEQFF
d_gene: NA; v_gene: TRBV5-4; abundance: NA; j_gene: TRBJ1-2; CDR3nt: TGTGCCAGCAGCTCCACAGAAAACTATGGCTACACCTTC; CDR3aa: CASSSTENYGYTF
d_gene: NA; v_gene: TRBV27; abundance: NA; j_gene: TRBJ1-5; CDR3nt: TGTGCCAGCAGTCCCCGCGTCAATCAGCCCCAGCATTTT; CDR3aa: CASSPRVNQPQHF
d_gene: NA; v_gene: TRBV29-1; abundance: NA; j_gene: TRBJ2-1; CDR3nt: TGCAGCGTTGACGGTAGTAGCAATGAGCAGTTCTTC; CDR3aa: CSVDGSSNEQFF
d_gene: NA; v_gene: TRBV29-1; abundance: NA; j_gene: TRBJ2-3; CDR3nt: TGCAGCGTTGAAAAAGCGTCGGGAACAGATACGCAGTATTTT; CDR3aa: CSVEKASGTDTQYF
d_gene: NA; v_gene: TRBV7-6; abundance: once; j_gene: TRBJ1-5; CDR3nt: TGTGCCAGCAGCTTAGGGGGGCCGTATAGCAATCAGCCCCAGCATTTT; CDR3aa: CASSLGGPYSNQPQHF
d_gene: NA; v_gene: TRBV28; abundance: NA; j_gene: TRBJ1-2; CDR3nt: TGTGCCAGCAGTTTTCCTCCGGGTAGTGGCTACACCTTC; CDR3aa: CASSFPPGSGYTF
d_gene: TRBD2; v_gene: TRBV7-7; abundance: once; j_gene: TRBJ2-3; CDR3nt: TGTGCCAGCAGCTTGGGGACTAGCGGCACAGATACGCAGTATTTT; CDR3aa: CASSLGTSGTDTQYF
d_gene: TRBD1; v_gene: TRBV27; abundance: NA; j_gene: TRBJ2-7; CDR3nt: TGTGCCAGCAGTTTGGGGACAGCCTACGAGCAGTACTTC; CDR3aa: CASSLGTAYEQYF
d_gene: NA; v_gene: TRBV4-3; abundance: NA; j_gene: TRBJ2-5; CDR3nt: TGCGCCAGCAGCCAAGATAGAACTAGCAAGGTGGAGACCCAGTACTTC; CDR3aa: CASSQDRTSKVETQYF
d_gene: TRBD1; v_gene: TRBV2; abundance: NA; j_gene: TRBJ1-6; CDR3nt: TGTGCCGGACGAGACAGGGGGAAGGATTCACCCCTCCACTTT; CDR3aa: CAGRDRGKDSPLHF
d_gene: NA; v_gene: TRBV19; abundance: once; j_gene: TRBJ2-7; CDR3nt: TGTGCCAGTAGTCTCTCGTCGTCCTACGAGCAGTACTTC; CDR3aa: CASSLSSSYEQYF
d_gene: TRBD1; v_gene: TRBV7-6; abundance: NA; j_gene: TRBJ1-2; CDR3nt: TGTGCCAGCAGCCCGCCGGGACAGGGGATCTATGGCTACACCTTC; CDR3aa: CASSPPGQGIYGYTF
d_gene: TRBD1; v_gene: TRBV10-2; abundance: NA; j_gene: TRBJ1-5; CDR3nt: TGCGCCAGCAGTGTTGAGGACAGGGATGGTCAGCCCCAGCATTTT; CDR3aa: CASSVEDRDGQPQHF
d_gene: TRBD1; v_gene: TRBV19; abundance: NA; j_gene: TRBJ2-1; CDR3nt: TGTGCCAGTAGTACCTGGACAGGGAATGAGCAGTTCTTC; CDR3aa: CASSTWTGNEQFF
d_gene: NA; v_gene: TRBV4-1; abundance: NA; j_gene: TRBJ2-1; CDR3nt: TGCGCCAGCAGCCAAGCTGACGGGTCGGGGTACAATGAGCAGTTCTTC; CDR3aa: CASSQADGSGYNEQFF
d_gene: TRBD2; v_gene: TRBV7-9; abundance: NA; j_gene: TRBJ2-5; CDR3nt: TGTGCCAGCAGCTCCGGACTAGCGGGAGTTAAAGAGACCCAGTACTTC; CDR3aa: CASSSGLAGVKETQYF
d_gene: NA; v_gene: TRBV5-8; abundance: once; j_gene: TRBJ2-7; CDR3nt: TGTGCCAGCAGCTTGCACAGCCGCTACGAGCAGTACTTC; CDR3aa: CASSLHSRYEQYF
d_gene: NA; v_gene: TRBV7-2; abundance: NA; j_gene: TRBJ2-4; CDR3nt: TGTGCCAGCAGCTTAGCGGGAGGTCTAGACATTCAGTACTTC; CDR3aa: CASSLAGGLDIQYF
d_gene: NA; v_gene: TRBV5-1; abundance: NA; j_gene: TRBJ2-7; CDR3nt: TGCGCCAGCAGCTTGGGGGTAGCCGAGCAGTACTTC; CDR3aa: CASSLGVAEQYF